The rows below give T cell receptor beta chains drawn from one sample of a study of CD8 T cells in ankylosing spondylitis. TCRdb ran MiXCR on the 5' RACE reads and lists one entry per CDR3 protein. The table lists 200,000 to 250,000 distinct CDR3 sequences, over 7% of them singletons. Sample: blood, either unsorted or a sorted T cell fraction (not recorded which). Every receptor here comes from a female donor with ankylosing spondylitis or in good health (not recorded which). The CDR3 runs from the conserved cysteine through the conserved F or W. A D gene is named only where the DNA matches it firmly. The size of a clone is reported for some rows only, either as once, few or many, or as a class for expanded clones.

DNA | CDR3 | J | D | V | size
TGTGCCAGCAGCTTAGAAGCCACCCCCTACGAGCAGTACTTC | CASSLEATPYEQYF | TRBJ2-7 | - | TRBV7-6 | many
TGTGCCAGCAGCGACACAGGGGGTCGACAGCCCCAGCATTTT | CASSDTGGRQPQHF | TRBJ1-5 | TRBD1 | TRBV6-1 | many
TGTGCCAGCAGTGTTGTGGTTTACGAGCAGTACTTC | CASSVVVYEQYF | TRBJ2-7 | - | TRBV2 | many
TGTGCCAGCAGTCCCAGCCGTACGGGTTACACTGAAGCTTTCTTT | CASSPSRTGYTEAFF | TRBJ1-1 | - | TRBV27 | many
TGTGCCAGCGGGGGCCTCGGCGGGAGAGCCGGGGAGCTGTTTTTT | CASGGLGGRAGELFF | TRBJ2-2 | - | TRBV7-2 | -
TGTGCCACCAGTGAGGAAGCCTCTTCTGAGGAGCAGTTCTTC | CATSEEASSEEQFF | TRBJ2-1 | - | TRBV24-1 | many
TGCAGTGCTAGTGGCAGGGGCCATGGCTACACCTTC | CSASGRGHGYTF | TRBJ1-2 | - | TRBV20-1 | many
TGCAGTGCTGCACCCACTCGGAACATTCAGTACTTC | CSAAPTRNIQYF | TRBJ2-4 | - | TRBV20-1 | many
TGCAGTGCTAGTACCGGGACAGGAGGTCAGCCCCAGCATTTT | CSASTGTGGQPQHF | TRBJ1-5 | TRBD1 | TRBV20-1 | many
TGTGCCAGCAGCCAAGATGCGGCCCAAGCCAAAAACATTCAGTACTTC | CASSQDAAQAKNIQYF | TRBJ2-4 | - | TRBV3-1 | many
TGTGCCAGCACCCTAACTCAGGCTTTCGCCTACGAGCAGTACTTC | CASTLTQAFAYEQYF | TRBJ2-7 | - | TRBV7-2 | -
TGTGCCAGCAGTTCGAGTCCAGGCCAGTGGACGCAGTATTTT | CASSSSPGQWTQYF | TRBJ2-3 | - | TRBV12-3/TRBV12-4 | many
TGTGTCAGCAGCCCATTAACAGGGAATCCCTACGAGCAGTACTTC | CVSSPLTGNPYEQYF | TRBJ2-7 | - | TRBV14 | -
TGCGCCAGCAGCTTGGGGCTAGCGGGAGGAACATACGAGCAGTACTTC | CASSLGLAGGTYEQYF | TRBJ2-7 | TRBD2 | TRBV5-1 | many
TGTGCCAGCAGGGGAACGGGAGGGCCCACAGATACGCAGTATTTT | CASRGTGGPTDTQYF | TRBJ2-3 | TRBD2 | TRBV6-1 | many
TGCAGTGCTTTAGACAGGGGGCCTTCCTACGAGCAGTACTTC | CSALDRGPSYEQYF | TRBJ2-7 | TRBD1 | TRBV20-1 | many
TGTGCCAGCAGCTTAATTGCGACATTGAACACTGAAGCTTTCTTT | CASSLIATLNTEAFF | TRBJ1-1 | - | TRBV7-9 | -
TGCAGTGCCTCTGTCCGGGGGCTAGCGGGAGGACGCGAGCAGTACTTC | CSASVRGLAGGREQYF | TRBJ2-7 | TRBD2 | TRBV20-1 | many
TGTGCCAGCAGCTTAAGGCAGGACTCTGAGCAGTTCTTC | CASSLRQDSEQFF | TRBJ2-1 | - | TRBV11-2 | few
TGTGCCAGCAGTTTAAACAGAGTGGGTTACAATGAGCAGTTCTTC | CASSLNRVGYNEQFF | TRBJ2-1 | - | TRBV27 | many
TGTGCCCGCCTTGGTAGAGCGGGAAAGTACGATACGCAGTATTTT | CARLGRAGKYDTQYF | TRBJ2-3 | TRBD2 | TRBV6-1 | many
TGTGCCAGCAGCCCCCGGGGCGGGAGCCACGGGGATGAGCAGTTCTTC | CASSPRGGSHGDEQFF | TRBJ2-1 | TRBD2 | TRBV7-8 | many
TGTGCCAGCTTAGACAGGGGGCTAAGCTCTGGGGCCAACGTCCTGACTTTC | CASLDRGLSSGANVLTF | TRBJ2-6 | TRBD1 | TRBV18 | once
TGTGCCAGCAAGACCAACCGGCAAAACACCATATATTTT | CASKTNRQNTIYF | TRBJ1-3 | - | TRBV6-1 | many
TGCGCCAGCAGCTTGGGGCCTGGAGCAGATACGCAGTATTTT | CASSLGPGADTQYF | TRBJ2-3 | - | TRBV5-6 | many